The entry below describes one TCR beta chain. Seattle enrolled patients during active infection and tracked them longitudinally. These data come from a study of blood T cell repertoires in COVID-19. Across the study: Spain, Italy and the United States supplied samples that represented acute and convalescent COVID-19. The cDNA or gDNA used as material had been derived from T cells, B-cell-depleted T cells, or PBMCs.

As originally analysed: Using reference gene primer amplification, nucleated cell counts were estimated. Some clones are missing from TCRdb's copy, which holds only in-frame ones; the method was immunoSEQ multiplex PCR. The V and J calls and the clone size are those of that table, but D and trimming were determined from the DNA. The profile shows 450,000 or so clones, around nine tenths of them singletons. The CDR3 loop spans 16 amino acids. Germline-derived CDR1 and CDR2 are SNHLY and FYNNEI. V gave up 7 bases and J gave up 4 bases; unmatched junction bases: 12. Sequenced: peripheral blood. The receptor's source is a man aged 18 to 29 with COVID-19, enrolled during active disease. The chain is built from TRBV2 and TRBJ2-1, with 8 positions matching TRBD2. CDR3 bases: TGTGCCAGCATTAATCTACTAGCGGAGGATTACAATGAGCAGTTCTTC. This codes for CASINLLAEDYNEQFF.